This T cell receptor beta chain was sequenced in a study of shared clonotypes between healthy human individuals (dated by TCRdb to the early 2020s). For the wider study: Three men and a couple of women, aged 18 to 49 years, made up the cohort. Blood TCR repertoires of five healthy adults were deeply sequenced to estimate repertoire size and the extent of clonotype sharing between individuals. Leukapheresis yielded between about 0.9 and 9 billion PBMCs per donor. To increase sequencing depth and limit assay-specific biases, different laboratories used diverse techniques to prepare libraries and sequence TCR repertoires. For each donor, three plates each were used for CD4 naive and CD4 memory, two plates were used for CD8 naive, and one plate was used for CD8 memory. Study-wide findings and limitations: Larger estimated clonotype richness was generally found for naive subsets than for memory subsets. Only blood was sampled, and tissue TCR repertoires likely differ from those in blood. Clonotypes shared by all four sorted-subset donors showed higher generation probabilities than non-shared clonotypes. Because the study included only a small number of donors, the genetic and exposure-history diversity represented was limited. Rarefaction of sorted-subset datasets indicated incomplete sequencing despite the large sequencing depth. Across four donors, 5% to 6% of naive CD4, 3.5% of naive CD8, roughly 2.2% of memory CD4, and roughly 0.41% of memory CD8 clonotypes were shared. Pairwise subsampling led to the expectation that sequencing depth would affect the degree of clonotype sharing among donors.

As regards this clone: This receptor's antigen is unknown. No clone much larger than this one lies a single base away; base qualities are absent.

TCR CDR3 regions were amplified from genomic DNA by multiplex PCR using the deep immunoSEQ assay. Extracted genomic DNA from each cell subset was spread evenly across all wells of several immunoSEQ 96-well plates, with each plate serving as a replicate. For sorted subsets, each replicate PCR was loaded with approximately 200 ng genomic DNA, equivalent to approximately 33,000 T cell genomes. Purified libraries were measured with a Qubit 3.0 fluorometer, size-checked on a Bioanalyzer 2100, and measured again with the KAPA Library Quantification kit. Every immunoSEQ 96-well plate was sequenced on a dedicated single-read 150-cycle Illumina NextSeq 550 flow cell. The authors' analysis ran thus. Because the immunoSEQ output held only junctional sequences and lacked quality scores, the filtering could not match the filtering applied to full-length reads. To assign V/J genes and CDR3, sequences were annotated using PyIR, a Python wrapper for IgBLAST v1.9, with IMGT germline references. Any read was removed if the V/J assignment was weak (E-value above 1e-6), the CDR3 was missing, or the read contained stop codons, out-of-frame junctions, or ambiguous translated residues. V3J clonotypes were defined by identical inferred V gene, J gene, and CDR3 amino acid sequence. To compute the percentage overlap between repertoires, the number of shared unique clonotypes was divided by the size of the smaller repertoire. Richness of each repertoire was evaluated using RTK rarefaction, the Chao1 estimator, and Recon v2.1 estimates of unobserved clonotypes. Generation probabilities for all TCRbeta clonotypes obtained by the gDNA method from a handful of donors were computed using OLGA. Not all clones reach the TCRdb copy of this immuneACCESS table, which keeps in-frame sequences only. Checked studies attribute under half of the gap to unresolved V genes and leave the rest unexplained. D and trimming come from the DNA, and the V and J calls and clone size come from that table. A total of approximately 1,500,000 clones appear in this sample, approximately 98% of them only once. The leading ten clones occupy roughly 0.4% of the sample.

The CDR3 runs 17 residues from the cysteine to the phenylalanine. The only DNA kept is the CDR3, 51 bases in frame from the first base. CDR1 KGHSH and CDR2 LQKENI were looked up in the germline V gene. V trim: 4 bases; J trim: 7 bases; unmatched bases: 9. Healthy HIV-negative adults with no recently reported acute infections or vaccinations were included as donors. Every donor was a Caucasian adult residing in Nashville, Tennessee, USA. Magnetic negative selection was used to enrich CD4+ T cells, after which naive cells were positively selected on CD45RA and the negative fraction became the memory subset. After blood collection by leukapheresis, PBMCs were isolated using Ficoll-Histopaque density gradient centrifugation and then cryopreserved in the vapor phase of liquid nitrogen. Analytical flow cytometry was used to check the purity and quantity of every magnetically sorted T cell population. From each sorted fraction, genomic DNA was isolated and quantified by UV absorbance on a Nanodrop 2000c.

Specimen: naive CD4+ T cells sorted from blood. This specimen's cell subset or site label, interpreted: CD45RA+ positively selected. The sequence links TRBV18 to TRBJ2-2, with 13 middle bases fitting TRBD2. This clonotype was obtained from a young man in good health. The CDR3 region reads CASSLGRTSGRSGELFF. The DNA reads TGTGCCAGCTCACTCGGCCGGACTAGCGGGAGAAGCGGGGAGCTGTTTTTT.